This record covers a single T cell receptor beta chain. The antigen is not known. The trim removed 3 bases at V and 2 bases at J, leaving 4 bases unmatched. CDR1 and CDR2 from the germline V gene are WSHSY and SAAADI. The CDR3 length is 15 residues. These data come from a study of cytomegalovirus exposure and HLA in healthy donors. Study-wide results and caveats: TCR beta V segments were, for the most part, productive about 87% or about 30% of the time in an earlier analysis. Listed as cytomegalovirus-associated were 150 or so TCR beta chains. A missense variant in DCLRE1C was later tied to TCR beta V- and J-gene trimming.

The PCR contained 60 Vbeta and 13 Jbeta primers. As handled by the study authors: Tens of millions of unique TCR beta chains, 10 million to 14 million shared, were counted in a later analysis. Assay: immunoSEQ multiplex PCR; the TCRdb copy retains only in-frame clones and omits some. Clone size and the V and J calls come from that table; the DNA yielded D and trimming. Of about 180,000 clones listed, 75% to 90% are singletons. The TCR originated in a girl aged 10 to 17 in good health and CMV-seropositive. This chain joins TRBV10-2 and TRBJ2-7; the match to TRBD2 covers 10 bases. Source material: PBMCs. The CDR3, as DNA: TGCGCCAGCAGTGAACCTAGCGGGAGTACCTACGAGCAGTACTTC. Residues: CASSEPSGSTYEQYF.